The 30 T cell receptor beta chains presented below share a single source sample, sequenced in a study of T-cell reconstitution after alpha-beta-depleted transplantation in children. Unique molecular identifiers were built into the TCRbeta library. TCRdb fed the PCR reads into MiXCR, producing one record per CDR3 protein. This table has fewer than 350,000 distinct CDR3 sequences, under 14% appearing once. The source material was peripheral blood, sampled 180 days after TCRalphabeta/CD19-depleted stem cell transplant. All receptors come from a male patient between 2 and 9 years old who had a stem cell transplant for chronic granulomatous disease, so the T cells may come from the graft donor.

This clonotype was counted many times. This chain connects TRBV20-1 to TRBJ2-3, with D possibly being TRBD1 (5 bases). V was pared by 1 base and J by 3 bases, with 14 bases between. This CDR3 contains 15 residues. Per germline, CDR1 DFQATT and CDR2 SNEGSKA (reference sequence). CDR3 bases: TGCAGTGCTAGAGTTGGACACGGAGCTACAGATACGCAGTATTTT. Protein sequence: CSARVGHGATDTQYF.

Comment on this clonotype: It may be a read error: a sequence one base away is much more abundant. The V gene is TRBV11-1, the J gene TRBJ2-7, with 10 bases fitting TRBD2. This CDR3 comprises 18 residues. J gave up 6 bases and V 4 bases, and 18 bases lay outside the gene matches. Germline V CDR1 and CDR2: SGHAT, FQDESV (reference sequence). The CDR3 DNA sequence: TGTGCCAGCAGCTCAACCGGGACTAGCGTTTTCAGGGGTTCCGAGCAGTACTTC. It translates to CASSSTGTSVFRGSEQYF.

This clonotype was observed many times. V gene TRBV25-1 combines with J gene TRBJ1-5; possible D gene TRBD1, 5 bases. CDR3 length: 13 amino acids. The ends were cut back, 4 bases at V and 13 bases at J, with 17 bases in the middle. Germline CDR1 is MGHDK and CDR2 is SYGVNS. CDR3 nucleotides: TGTGCCAGCAGTGGACAGACTGCTCAAATTCAGCATTTT. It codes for CASSGQTAQIQHF.

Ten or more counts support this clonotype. CDR3 sequence reads: CASSERHRGFNEQFF. The CDR3 nucleotides are TGTGCCAGCAGTGAAAGGCACAGGGGTTTCAATGAGCAGTTCTTC. This rearrangement joins TRBV6-1 to TRBJ2-1; 7 bases fit TRBD1. The J segment lost 6 bases and the V segment lost 2 bases, leaving 7 bases of the junction unmatched. CDR3 length: 15 amino acids. CDR1 and CDR2 (germline): MNHNS, SASEGT.

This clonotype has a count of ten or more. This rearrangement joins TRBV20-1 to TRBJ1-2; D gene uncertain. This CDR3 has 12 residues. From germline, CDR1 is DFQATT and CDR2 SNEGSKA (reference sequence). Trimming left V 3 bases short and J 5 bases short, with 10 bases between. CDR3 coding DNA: TGCAGTGCTAGGCAGTCGGGATATGGCTACACCTTC. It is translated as CSARQSGYGYTF.

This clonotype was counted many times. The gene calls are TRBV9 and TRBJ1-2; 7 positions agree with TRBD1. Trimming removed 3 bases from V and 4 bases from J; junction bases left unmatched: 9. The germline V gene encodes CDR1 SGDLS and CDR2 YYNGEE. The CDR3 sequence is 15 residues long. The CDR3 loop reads CASSATGLRGYGYTF. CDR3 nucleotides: TGTGCCAGCAGCGCGACAGGGCTCCGGGGCTATGGCTACACCTTC.

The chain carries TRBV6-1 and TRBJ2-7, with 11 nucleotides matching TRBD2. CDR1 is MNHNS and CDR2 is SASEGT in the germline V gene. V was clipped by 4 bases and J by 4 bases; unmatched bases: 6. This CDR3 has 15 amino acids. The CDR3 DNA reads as TGTGCCAGCAGTGTGGGGGGACTAGCGGTGTACGAGCAGTACTTC. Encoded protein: CASSVGGLAVYEQYF.

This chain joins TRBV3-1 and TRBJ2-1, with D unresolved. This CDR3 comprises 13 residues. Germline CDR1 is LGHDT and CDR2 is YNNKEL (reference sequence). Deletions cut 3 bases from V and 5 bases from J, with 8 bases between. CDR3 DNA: TGTGCCAGCAGCCACTTGCACAACAATGAGCAGTTCTTC. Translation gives CASSHLHNNEQFF.

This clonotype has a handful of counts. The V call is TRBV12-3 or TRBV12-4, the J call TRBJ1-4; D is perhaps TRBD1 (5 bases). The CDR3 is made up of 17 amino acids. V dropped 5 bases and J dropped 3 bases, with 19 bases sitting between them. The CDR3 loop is CASSPRDGGTSNEKLFF. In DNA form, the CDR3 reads TGTGCCAGCAGTCCCCGGGACGGCGGGACGTCTAATGAAAAACTGTTTTTT.

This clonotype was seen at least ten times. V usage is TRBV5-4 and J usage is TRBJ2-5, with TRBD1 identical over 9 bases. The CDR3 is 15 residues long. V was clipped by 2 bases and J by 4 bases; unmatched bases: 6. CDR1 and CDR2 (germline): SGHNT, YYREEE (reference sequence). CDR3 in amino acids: CASSFQTGGRETQYF. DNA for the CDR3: TGTGCCAGCAGCTTTCAAACAGGGGGCCGAGAGACCCAGTACTTC.

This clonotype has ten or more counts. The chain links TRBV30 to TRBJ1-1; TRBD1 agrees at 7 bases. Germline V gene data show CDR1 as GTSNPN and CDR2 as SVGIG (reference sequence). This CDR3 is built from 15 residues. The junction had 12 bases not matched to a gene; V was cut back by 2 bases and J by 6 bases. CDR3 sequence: CAWSTDRATSAEAFF. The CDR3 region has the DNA TGTGCCTGGAGTACCGACAGGGCAACATCGGCTGAAGCTTTCTTT.

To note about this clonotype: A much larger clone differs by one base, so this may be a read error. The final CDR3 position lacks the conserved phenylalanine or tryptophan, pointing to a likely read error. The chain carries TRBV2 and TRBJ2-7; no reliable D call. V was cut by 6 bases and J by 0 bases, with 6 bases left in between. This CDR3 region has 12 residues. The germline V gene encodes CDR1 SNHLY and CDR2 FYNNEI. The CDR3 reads CASRENSYEQYI. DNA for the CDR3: TGTGCCAGCAGGGAGAACTCCTACGAGCAGTACATC.

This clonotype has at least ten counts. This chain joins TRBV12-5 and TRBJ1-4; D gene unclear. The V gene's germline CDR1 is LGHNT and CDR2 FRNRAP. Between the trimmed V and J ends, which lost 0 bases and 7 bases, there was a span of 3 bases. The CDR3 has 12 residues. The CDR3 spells CASGLVTEKLFF. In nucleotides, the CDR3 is TGTGCTAGTGGTTTGGTAACTGAAAAACTGTTTTTT.

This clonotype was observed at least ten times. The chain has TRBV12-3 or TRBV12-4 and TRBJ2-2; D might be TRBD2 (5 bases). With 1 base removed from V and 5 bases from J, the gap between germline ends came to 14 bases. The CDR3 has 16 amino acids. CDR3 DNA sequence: TGTGCCAGCAGTTTAGTTATCGGGGTTGGGACCGGGGAGCTGTTTTTT. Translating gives CASSLVIGVGTGELFF.

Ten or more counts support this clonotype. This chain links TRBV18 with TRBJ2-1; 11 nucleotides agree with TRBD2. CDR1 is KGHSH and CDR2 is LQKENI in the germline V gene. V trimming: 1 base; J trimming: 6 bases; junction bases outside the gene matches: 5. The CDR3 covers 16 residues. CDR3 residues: CASSPQGLAGGNEQFF. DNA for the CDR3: TGTGCCAGCTCACCACAGGGGCTAGCGGGGGGCAATGAGCAGTTCTTC. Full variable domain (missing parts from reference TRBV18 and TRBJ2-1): NAGVMQNPRHLVRRRGQEARLRCSPMKGHSHVYWYRQLPEEGLKFMVYLQKENIIDESGMPKERFSAEFPKEGPSILRIQQVVRGDSAAYFCASSPQGLAGGNEQFFGPGTRLTVL.

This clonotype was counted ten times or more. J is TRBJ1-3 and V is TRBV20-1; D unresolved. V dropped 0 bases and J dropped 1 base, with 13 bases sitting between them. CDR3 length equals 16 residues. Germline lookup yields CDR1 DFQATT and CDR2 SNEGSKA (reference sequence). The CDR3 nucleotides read TGCAGTGCTAGAGATATGGTGGCGGAGTCTGGAAACACCATATATTTT. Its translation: CSARDMVAESGNTIYF.

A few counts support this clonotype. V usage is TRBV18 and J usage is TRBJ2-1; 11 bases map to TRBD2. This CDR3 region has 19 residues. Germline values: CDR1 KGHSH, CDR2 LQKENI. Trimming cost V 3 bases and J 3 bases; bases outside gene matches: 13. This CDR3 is CASSPHGVLAGGNYNEQFF. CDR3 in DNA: TGTGCCAGCTCACCTCATGGGGTCCTAGCGGGAGGCAACTACAATGAGCAGTTCTTC. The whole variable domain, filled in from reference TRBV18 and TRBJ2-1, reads NAGVMQNPRHLVRRRGQEARLRCSPMKGHSHVYWYRQLPEEGLKFMVYLQKENIIDESGMPKERFSAEFPKEGPSILRIQQVVRGDSAAYFCASSPHGVLAGGNYNEQFFGPGTRLTVL.

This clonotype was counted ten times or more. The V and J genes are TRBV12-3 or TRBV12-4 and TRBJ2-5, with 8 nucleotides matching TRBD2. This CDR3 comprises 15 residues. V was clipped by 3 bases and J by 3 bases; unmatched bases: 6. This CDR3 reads CASSLTGTSKETQYF. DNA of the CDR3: TGTGCCAGCAGTTTGACCGGGACTAGTAAAGAGACCCAGTACTTC.

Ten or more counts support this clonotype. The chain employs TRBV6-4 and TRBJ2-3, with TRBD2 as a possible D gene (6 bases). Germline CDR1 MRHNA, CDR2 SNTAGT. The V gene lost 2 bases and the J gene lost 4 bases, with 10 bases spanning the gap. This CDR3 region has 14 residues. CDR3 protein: CASSDTPGADTQYF. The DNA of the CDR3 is TGTGCCAGCAGTGACACACCGGGGGCAGATACGCAGTATTTT.

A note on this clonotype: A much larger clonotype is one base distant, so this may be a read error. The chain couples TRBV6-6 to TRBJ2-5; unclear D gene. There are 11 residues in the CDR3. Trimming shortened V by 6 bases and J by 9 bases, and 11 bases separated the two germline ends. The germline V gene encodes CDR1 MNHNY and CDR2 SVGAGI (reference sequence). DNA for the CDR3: TGTGCCAGCAGACTTCTGGAGCCCCAGTACTTC. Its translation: CASRLLEPQYF.

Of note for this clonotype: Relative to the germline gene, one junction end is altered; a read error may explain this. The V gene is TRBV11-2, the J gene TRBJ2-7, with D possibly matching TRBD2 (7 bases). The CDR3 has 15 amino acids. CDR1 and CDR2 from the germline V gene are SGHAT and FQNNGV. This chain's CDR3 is CAGSSFWGGRYEQYF. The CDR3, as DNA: TGTGCCGGCAGCTCCTTTTGGGGGGGCCGCTACGAGCAGTACTTC.

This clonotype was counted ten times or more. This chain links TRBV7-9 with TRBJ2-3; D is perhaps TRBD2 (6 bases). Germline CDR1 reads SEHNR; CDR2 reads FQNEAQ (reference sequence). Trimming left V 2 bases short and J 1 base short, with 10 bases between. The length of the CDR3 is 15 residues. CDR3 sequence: CASSLNRRGTDTQYF. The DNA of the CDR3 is TGTGCCAGCAGCTTAAATCGGAGGGGCACAGATACGCAGTATTTT.

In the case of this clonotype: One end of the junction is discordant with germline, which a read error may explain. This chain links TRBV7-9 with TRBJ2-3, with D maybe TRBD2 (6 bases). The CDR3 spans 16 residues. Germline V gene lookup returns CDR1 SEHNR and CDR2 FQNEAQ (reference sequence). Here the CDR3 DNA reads TGTGCTAGCAGCTTAGGAAGCGGGCTACCAGGAGATACGCAGTATTTT. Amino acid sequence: CASSLGSGLPGDTQYF.

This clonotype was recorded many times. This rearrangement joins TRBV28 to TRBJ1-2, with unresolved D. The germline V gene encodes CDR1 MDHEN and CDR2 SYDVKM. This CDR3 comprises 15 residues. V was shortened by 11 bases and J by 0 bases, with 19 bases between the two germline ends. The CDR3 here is CAAQAGSQANYGYTF. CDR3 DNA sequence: TGTGCCGCCCAGGCGGGTTCTCAGGCTAACTATGGCTACACCTTC.

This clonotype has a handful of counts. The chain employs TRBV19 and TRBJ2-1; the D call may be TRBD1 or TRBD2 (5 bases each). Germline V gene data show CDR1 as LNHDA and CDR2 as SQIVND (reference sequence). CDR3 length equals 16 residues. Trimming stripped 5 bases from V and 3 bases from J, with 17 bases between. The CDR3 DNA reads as TGTGCCAGTAGTTCATCGGGACCCCCTTTCTACAATGAGCAGTTCTTC. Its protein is CASSSSGPPFYNEQFF.

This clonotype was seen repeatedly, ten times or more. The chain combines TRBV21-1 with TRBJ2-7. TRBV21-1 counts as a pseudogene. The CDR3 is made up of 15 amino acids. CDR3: CASSKGHSRAYEQYF. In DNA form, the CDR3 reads TGTGCCAGCAGCAAAGGCCACAGCAGAGCCTACGAGCAGTACTTC.

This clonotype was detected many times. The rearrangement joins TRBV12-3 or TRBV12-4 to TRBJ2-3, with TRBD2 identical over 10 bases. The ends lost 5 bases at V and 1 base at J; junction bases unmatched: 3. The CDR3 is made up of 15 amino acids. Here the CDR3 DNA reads TGTGCCAGCAGTCGGACTAGCGGTCGCACAGATACGCAGTATTTT. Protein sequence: CASSRTSGRTDTQYF.

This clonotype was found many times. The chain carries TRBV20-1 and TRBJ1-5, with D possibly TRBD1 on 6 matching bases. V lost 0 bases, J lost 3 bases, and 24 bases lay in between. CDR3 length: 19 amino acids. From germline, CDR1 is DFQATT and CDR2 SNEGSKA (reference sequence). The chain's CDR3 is CSAREYFGGGTGNNQPQHF. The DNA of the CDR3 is TGCAGTGCTAGAGAATATTTTGGTGGGGGAACAGGGAACAATCAGCCCCAGCATTTT.

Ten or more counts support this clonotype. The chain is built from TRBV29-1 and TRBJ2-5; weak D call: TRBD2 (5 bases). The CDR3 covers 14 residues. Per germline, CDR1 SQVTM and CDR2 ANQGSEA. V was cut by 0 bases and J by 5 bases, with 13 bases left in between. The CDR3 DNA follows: TGCAGCGTTGAAGATCCCACTAGTTGGGAGACCCAGTACTTC. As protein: CSVEDPTSWETQYF.

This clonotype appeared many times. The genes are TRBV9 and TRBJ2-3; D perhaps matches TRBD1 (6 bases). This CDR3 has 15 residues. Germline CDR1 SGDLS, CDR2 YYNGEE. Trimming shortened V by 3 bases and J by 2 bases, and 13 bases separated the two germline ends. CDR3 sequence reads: CASSDRTAYTDTQYF. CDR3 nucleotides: TGTGCCAGCAGCGACAGGACAGCGTACACAGATACGCAGTATTTT. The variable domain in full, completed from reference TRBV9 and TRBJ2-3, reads DSGVTQTPKHLITATGQRVTLRCSPRSGDLSVYWYQQSLDQGLQFLIQYYNGEERAKGNILERFSAQQFPDLHSELNLSSLELGDSALYFCASSDRTAYTDTQYFGPGTRLTVL.